This passage covers 13 T cell receptor beta chains from one sample sequenced in a study of beta chain features in type 1 diabetes. Broader study findings: Among all four CD4+ subsets, Type 1 diabetes patients had TCRB CDR3s that were moderately but significantly shorter.

Since all of the isolated RNA was reverse transcribed, expressed TCRB transcripts were what got sequenced. Measured with immunoSEQ multiplex PCR; TCRdb has only the in-frame clones, and not every one. The sample holds tens of thousands of clones, roughly 70% seen once. These receptors are not linked to any known antigen. The material sequenced was Tregs from blood. These receptor sequences come from a man aged 25 to 40 with type 1 diabetes. Some clones in this sample may be carry-over from other donors' samples.

The rearrangement links TRBV7-2 to TRBJ2-5; D uncertain. V lost 1 base to trimming and J lost 5 bases, with 5 bases between them. CDR1 and CDR2 (germline): SGHTA, FQGNSA. The CDR3 has 12 residues. The CDR3 sequence is CASSLVYETQYF. Here the CDR3 DNA reads TGTGCCAGCAGCTTAGTCTATGAGACCCAGTACTTC.

The rearrangement uses TRBV7-2 and TRBJ1-2; weak D call: TRBD1 (5 bases). Germline CDR1 reads SGHTA; CDR2 reads FQGNSA. The CDR3 is made up of 14 amino acids. Between the trimmed V and J ends, which lost 4 bases and 0 bases, there was a span of 9 bases. In DNA, the CDR3 is TGTGCCAGCAGCTCCAGGGATCCTAACTATGGCTACACCTTC. Amino acid sequence: CASSSRDPNYGYTF.

This rearrangement joins TRBV2 to TRBJ2-1, with D tentatively TRBD2 (5 bases). The V end was cut by 3 bases, the J end by 3 bases, with 6 bases between. This CDR3 has 13 amino acids. Per germline, CDR1 SNHLY and CDR2 FYNNEI. CDR3 amino acids: CASSDGLYNEQFF. CDR3 bases: TGTGCCAGCAGTGACGGACTCTACAATGAGCAGTTCTTC.

The chain is built from TRBV7-9 and TRBJ2-7, with 8 nucleotides matching TRBD2. The germline CDR1 and CDR2 sequences are SEHNR and FQNEAQ (reference sequence). CDR3 size: 13 residues. With V trimmed by 3 bases and J by 2 bases, 0 bases remained unmatched. The DNA of the CDR3 is TGTGCCAGCAGCTTGCGGGGGGCCTACGAGCAGTACTTC. As protein: CASSLRGAYEQYF.

J is TRBJ2-5 and V is TRBV9, with a possible D match to TRBD2 (6 bases). Germline assignment: CDR1 SGDLS and CDR2 YYNGEE. Deletions cut 0 bases from V and 9 bases from J, with 12 bases between. This CDR3 region has 13 residues. CDR3: CASSVDSWGAQYF. CDR3 DNA: TGTGCCAGCAGCGTAGATAGTTGGGGGGCCCAGTACTTC. The entire variable domain, with the rest obtained from reference TRBV9 and TRBJ2-5, is as follows: DSGVTQTPKHLITATGQRVTLRCSPRSGDLSVYWYQQSLDQGLQFLIQYYNGEERAKGNILERFSAQQFPDLHSELNLSSLELGDSALYFCASSVDSWGAQYFGPGTRLLVL.

This chain connects TRBV6-5 to TRBJ1-6; the D is unclear. Trimming left V 10 bases short and J 3 bases short, with 10 bases between. Germline lookup yields CDR1 MNHEY and CDR2 SVGAGI. CDR3 size: 13 residues. The CDR3 coding sequence is TGTGCCACCGAGAAAATCTATAATTCACCCCTCCACTTT. It yields the protein CATEKIYNSPLHF.

V and J are TRBV5-4 and TRBJ1-6; 9 bases map to TRBD1. The V and J ends lost 2 bases and 8 bases, in that order; junction bases with no gene match: 2. CDR1 is SGHNT and CDR2 is YYREEE in the germline V gene (reference sequence). CDR3 length equals 14 residues. Here the CDR3 reads CASSLTGGDSPLHF. The CDR3 DNA follows: TGTGCCAGCAGCTTAACAGGGGGCGATTCACCCCTCCACTTT.

V and J are TRBV29-1 and TRBJ2-7, with a tentative D call TRBD1 (5 bases). V dropped 2 bases and J dropped 5 bases, with 22 bases sitting between them. Germline CDR1 SQVTM, CDR2 ANQGSEA. The CDR3 is 16 amino acids. In DNA form, the CDR3 reads TGCAGCGTTGAAAAACGCGAAGCGCAGGGCGCCGACGAGCAGTACTTC. Translating gives CSVEKREAQGADEQYF.

This clone was observed a handful of times. The genes are TRBV28 and TRBJ1-2; 7 nucleotides agree with TRBD1. V lost 5 bases, J lost 2 bases, and 5 bases stayed unmatched. This CDR3 is built from 14 residues. Germline CDR1 and CDR2: MDHEN and SYDVKM. CDR3 DNA: TGTGCCAGCAGTGAGGGGACAGCCAACTATGGCTACACCTTC. This sequence encodes CASSEGTANYGYTF.

The sample holds a few counts of this clone. V is TRBV7-2 and J is TRBJ2-5, with a tentative D call TRBD1 (5 bases). The CDR3 is 16 residues long. In germline, CDR1 is SGHTA, CDR2 FQGNSA. The V end was cut by 1 base, the J end by 0 bases, with 12 bases between. DNA for the CDR3: TGTGCCAGCAGCTTAGGCCTACAGGCGAACCAAGAGACCCAGTACTTC. Translating gives CASSLGLQANQETQYF. Together with reference TRBV7-2 and TRBJ2-5, the CDR3 gives the full variable domain: GAGVSQSPSNKVTEKGKDVELRCDPISGHTALYWYRQSLGQGLEFLIYFQGNSAPDKSGLPSDRFSAERTGGSVSTLTIQRTQQEDSAVYLCASSLGLQANQETQYFGPGTRLLVL.

V and J are TRBV6-6 and TRBJ1-2; possibly TRBD1 for D (5 bases). The CDR3 contains 14 residues. V lost 4 bases and J lost 8, with 17 bases in between. CDR1 and CDR2 (germline): MNHNY, SVGAGI (reference sequence). CDR3 coding DNA: TGTGCCAGCAGTTTAATTACAGGAGGGAACGGCTACACCTTC. It yields the protein CASSLITGGNGYTF.

This rearrangement joins TRBV7-8 to TRBJ2-2; 8 nucleotides line up with TRBD1. V shed 5 bases, J shed 3 bases, and the junction held 5 bases outside the gene matches. The CDR3 totals 15 residues. The V gene's germline CDR1 is SGHVS and CDR2 FQNEAQ. CDR3 sequence (DNA): TGTGCCAGCAGCCTCCGGACAGGGTACACCGGGGAGCTGTTTTTT. This codes for CASSLRTGYTGELFF.

This chain links TRBV5-6 with TRBJ2-5; TRBD2 aligns across 9 bases. Looked up from germline, CDR1 is SGHDT and CDR2 is YYEEEE. V was pared by 1 base and J by 5 bases, with 12 bases of the junction left unmatched. The CDR3 totals 17 residues. The CDR3 bases are TGTGCCAGCAGCTTGTTGCCTAGCGGGGCCCGAGGGGAGACCCAGTACTTC. Protein: CASSLLPSGARGETQYF.